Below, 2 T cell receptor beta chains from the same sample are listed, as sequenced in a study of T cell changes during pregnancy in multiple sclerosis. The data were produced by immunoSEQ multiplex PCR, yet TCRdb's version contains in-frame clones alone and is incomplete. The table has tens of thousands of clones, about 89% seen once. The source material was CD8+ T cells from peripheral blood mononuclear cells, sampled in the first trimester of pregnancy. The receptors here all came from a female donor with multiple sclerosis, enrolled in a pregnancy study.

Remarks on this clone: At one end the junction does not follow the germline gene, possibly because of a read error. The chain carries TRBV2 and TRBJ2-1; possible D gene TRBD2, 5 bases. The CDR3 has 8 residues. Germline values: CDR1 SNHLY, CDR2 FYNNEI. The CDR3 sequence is CTGNEQFF. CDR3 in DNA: TGCACGGGGAATGAGCAGTTCTTC.

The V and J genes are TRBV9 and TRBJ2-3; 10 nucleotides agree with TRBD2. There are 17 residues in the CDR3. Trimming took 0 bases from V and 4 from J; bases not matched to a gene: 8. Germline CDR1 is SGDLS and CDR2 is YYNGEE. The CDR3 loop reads CASSVGASGSLADTQYF. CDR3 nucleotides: TGTGCCAGCAGCGTAGGGGCTAGCGGGAGTCTCGCAGATACGCAGTATTTT. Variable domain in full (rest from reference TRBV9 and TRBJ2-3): DSGVTQTPKHLITATGQRVTLRCSPRSGDLSVYWYQQSLDQGLQFLIQYYNGEERAKGNILERFSAQQFPDLHSELNLSSLELGDSALYFCASSVGASGSLADTQYFGPGTRLTVL.